This is a list of T cell receptor beta chains from one sample in a study of OX40 agonist ivuxolimab in advanced cancers. Assay used: immunoSEQ multiplex PCR; TCRdb lists only in-frame clones, some missing. The table has around 70,000 clones, less than 85% seen once. This sample comprised CD4+ or CD8+ T cells sorted from blood, obtained in a trial of the OX40 agonist ivuxolimab. These receptor sequences come from an adult with an advanced solid tumor such as melanoma, head and neck, liver or kidney cancer. The conserved cysteine and the conserved F or W are not part of the CDR3 here. Fields, in order: CDR3 protein, CDR3 length, D gene, J gene, V gene. A D gene is named only where the DNA matches it firmly.

CDR3 protein: ASSLVAGGGYEQY
CDR3 length: 13
D gene: TRBD2
J gene: TRBJ2-7
V gene: TRBV5-1

CDR3 protein: ASRTQGGRGYT
CDR3 length: 11
D gene: -
J gene: TRBJ1-2
V gene: TRBV6-6

CDR3 protein: ASSVDMGQGYGYT
CDR3 length: 13
D gene: TRBD1
J gene: TRBJ1-2
V gene: TRBV2

CDR3 protein: ASNTGAYEQY
CDR3 length: 10
D gene: TRBD1
J gene: TRBJ2-7
V gene: TRBV7-9

CDR3 protein: ASRRGSTDTQY
CDR3 length: 11
D gene: -
J gene: TRBJ2-3
V gene: TRBV28

CDR3 protein: ASSSNSGSYEQY
CDR3 length: 12
D gene: TRBD2
J gene: TRBJ2-7
V gene: TRBV25-1

CDR3 protein: ASRRGYTEAF
CDR3 length: 10
D gene: -
J gene: TRBJ1-1
V gene: TRBV28

CDR3 protein: ATARETNIQY
CDR3 length: 10
D gene: -
J gene: TRBJ2-4
V gene: TRBV2

CDR3 protein: ASSSPQGSQETQY
CDR3 length: 13
D gene: -
J gene: TRBJ2-5
V gene: TRBV5-4

CDR3 protein: SVTSGGPGELF
CDR3 length: 11
D gene: TRBD2
J gene: TRBJ2-2
V gene: TRBV29-1

CDR3 protein: ASSSRSSTNYGYT
CDR3 length: 13
D gene: -
J gene: TRBJ1-2
V gene: TRBV5-1

CDR3 protein: ASSQDRDITLLAKNIQY
CDR3 length: 17
D gene: -
J gene: TRBJ2-4
V gene: TRBV4-1

CDR3 protein: ASSQDQAHYGYT
CDR3 length: 12
D gene: -
J gene: TRBJ1-2
V gene: TRBV4-3

CDR3 protein: AWTGRDEQY
CDR3 length: 9
D gene: -
J gene: TRBJ2-7
V gene: TRBV30

CDR3 protein: ASSPKGTNEKLF
CDR3 length: 12
D gene: -
J gene: TRBJ1-4
V gene: TRBV5-5

CDR3 protein: ASSLSTGGHEKLF
CDR3 length: 13
D gene: -
J gene: TRBJ1-4
V gene: TRBV4-2

CDR3 protein: ASSFGGGRTYEQY
CDR3 length: 13
D gene: TRBD2
J gene: TRBJ2-7
V gene: TRBV5-4

CDR3 protein: AITRLNTIY
CDR3 length: 9
D gene: -
J gene: TRBJ1-3
V gene: TRBV2

CDR3 protein: ATSREGRPKLF
CDR3 length: 11
D gene: -
J gene: TRBJ1-4
V gene: TRBV15

CDR3 protein: ASSRASGRHEQF
CDR3 length: 12
D gene: TRBD2
J gene: TRBJ2-1
V gene: TRBV19

CDR3 protein: ASSKTGERADTQY
CDR3 length: 13
D gene: TRBD1
J gene: TRBJ2-3
V gene: TRBV11-3

CDR3 protein: ATQGAGYVQFGQF
CDR3 length: 13
D gene: -
J gene: TRBJ2-1
V gene: TRBV19

CDR3 protein: ASSYQGGSSYEQY
CDR3 length: 13
D gene: TRBD2
J gene: TRBJ2-7
V gene: TRBV11-2

CDR3 protein: ASSQDPSGRTEGEQY
CDR3 length: 15
D gene: -
J gene: TRBJ2-7
V gene: TRBV4-1

CDR3 protein: ASSDNRQGFPNEQF
CDR3 length: 14
D gene: TRBD1
J gene: TRBJ2-1
V gene: TRBV6-4

CDR3 protein: SVGLAKETQY
CDR3 length: 10
D gene: TRBD2
J gene: TRBJ2-5
V gene: TRBV29-1

CDR3 protein: ASTRRGAYEQY
CDR3 length: 11
D gene: -
J gene: TRBJ2-7
V gene: TRBV28

CDR3 protein: AISRQGGSYEQY
CDR3 length: 12
D gene: TRBD1
J gene: TRBJ2-7
V gene: TRBV10-3

CDR3 protein: ASSGRDIRTDTQY
CDR3 length: 13
D gene: -
J gene: TRBJ2-3
V gene: TRBV5-1

CDR3 protein: ASSLAARETQY
CDR3 length: 11
D gene: -
J gene: TRBJ2-5
V gene: TRBV28

CDR3 protein: ASSPALRDRGYNEQF
CDR3 length: 15
D gene: TRBD1
J gene: TRBJ2-1
V gene: TRBV18

CDR3 protein: AWSVKENSPLH
CDR3 length: 11
D gene: -
J gene: TRBJ1-6
V gene: TRBV30

CDR3 protein: ASSPNWGTNEKLF
CDR3 length: 13
D gene: -
J gene: TRBJ1-4
V gene: TRBV14

CDR3 protein: ASARTGVYEQY
CDR3 length: 11
D gene: TRBD1
J gene: TRBJ2-7
V gene: TRBV28

CDR3 protein: AWSVSGSRQPQH
CDR3 length: 12
D gene: -
J gene: TRBJ1-5
V gene: TRBV30

CDR3 protein: ASSRHSTGQLF
CDR3 length: 11
D gene: -
J gene: TRBJ1-4
V gene: TRBV6-5

CDR3 protein: ASSVGSTEAF
CDR3 length: 10
D gene: -
J gene: TRBJ1-1
V gene: TRBV25-1

CDR3 protein: ASSLRLASEQF
CDR3 length: 11
D gene: -
J gene: TRBJ2-1
V gene: TRBV5-1

CDR3 protein: AWSVGTRGTPLH
CDR3 length: 12
D gene: -
J gene: TRBJ1-6
V gene: TRBV30

CDR3 protein: ASSLSSGNNEQF
CDR3 length: 12
D gene: TRBD2
J gene: TRBJ2-1
V gene: TRBV5-4

CDR3 protein: AWTRSPPAEAF
CDR3 length: 11
D gene: -
J gene: TRBJ1-1
V gene: TRBV30

CDR3 protein: ASSRSSYNEQF
CDR3 length: 11
D gene: -
J gene: TRBJ2-1
V gene: TRBV11-3

CDR3 protein: ASKQDRVAGNTIY
CDR3 length: 13
D gene: TRBD1
J gene: TRBJ1-3
V gene: TRBV5-1

CDR3 protein: ASSLSGEQETQY
CDR3 length: 12
D gene: -
J gene: TRBJ2-5
V gene: TRBV5-1

CDR3 protein: ASSLEIYEQY
CDR3 length: 10
D gene: -
J gene: TRBJ2-7
V gene: TRBV7-2

CDR3 protein: ASSFRSGKDTGELF
CDR3 length: 14
D gene: TRBD2
J gene: TRBJ2-2
V gene: TRBV27